This TCR beta chain was sequenced during a study of sequential checkpoint blockade in melanoma. For the study at large: First-line arms were nivolumab then ipilimumab, or the reverse, randomized 1:1.

The germline V gene has CDR1 SGHNT and CDR2 YYREEE (reference sequence). The V segment lost 2 bases and the J segment 3 bases; nucleotides outside the gene matches: 11. The CDR3 sequence is 19 residues long. Treatment denoted: randomized to nivolumab then ipilimumab (arm A) or the reverse (arm B). Live CD3+CD8+ CD19− CD56− cells were sorted from PBMCs. Method: immunoSEQ multiplex PCR; TCRdb's copy keeps in-frame clones and lacks some. The data show approximately 20,000 clones, with around three fifths seen just once and around 17% held by the top ten. The clonotype was recovered from a human donor with melanoma. The sample in question was CD8+ T cells sorted from blood (inferred from file names), obtained from a patient given nivolumab and ipilimumab in sequence. This chain uses TRBV5-4 with TRBJ2-3; TRBD2 matches at 14 bases. The CDR3 spells CASSFGAGTSGSKTDTQYF. The DNA of the CDR3 is TGTGCCAGCAGCTTTGGGGCGGGGACTAGCGGGAGTAAAACAGATACGCAGTATTTT.